Listed below are T cell receptor beta chains from one sample, sequenced in a study of Ad26.COV2.S vaccination and SARS-CoV-2 variants. Assay: immunoSEQ multiplex PCR; the TCRdb copy retains only in-frame clones and omits some. The repertoire holds approximately 300,000 clones, with over 80% as singletons. The starting material was peripheral blood, obtained in a trial of Ad26.COV2.S vaccine versus placebo. Receptor source: a person aged 18-65 years who received the Ad26.COV2.S COVID-19 vaccine or a placebo. The CDR3 runs from the conserved cysteine through the conserved F or W. The order of the fields is V gene, clone size, J gene, D gene, CDR3 DNA, CDR3 protein. A D gene is named only where the DNA matches it firmly. The size of a clone is reported for some rows only, either as once, few or many, or as a class for expanded clones.

TRBV10-3	NA	TRBJ2-5	NA	TGTGCCTCTAGAGATACAGGGAAGGGAGAGACCCAGTACTTC	CASRDTGKGETQYF
TRBV5-1	NA	TRBJ2-5	NA	TGCGCCAGCAGCTTGGACGGGCCTGGGGAGACCCAGTACTTC	CASSLDGPGETQYF
TRBV9	once	TRBJ2-1	NA	TGTGCCAGCAGCGTAGACCAGGGAATTTACAATGAGCAGTTCTTC	CASSVDQGIYNEQFF
TRBV6-5	NA	TRBJ1-4	NA	TGTGCCAGCAAGAGGGGGAGGGCGGAAAAACTGTTTTTT	CASKRGRAEKLFF
TRBV3-1/TRBV3-2	NA	TRBJ2-7	NA	TGTGCCAGCAGCCAAGGTACGTGGGCCTACGAGCAGTACTTC	CASSQGTWAYEQYF
TRBV28	NA	TRBJ1-2	NA	TGTGCCAGCAGTTCAGGGTATGACTATGGCTACACCTTC	CASSSGYDYGYTF
TRBV3-1/TRBV3-2	NA	TRBJ1-4	TRBD1	TGTGCCAGCAGCCAAGCGGGAGGACAGGGAAGTGAAAAACTGTTTTTT	CASSQAGGQGSEKLFF
TRBV30	NA	TRBJ1-1	NA	TGTGCCTGGAGGTGGCAGGGAAGCACTGAAGCTTTCTTT	CAWRWQGSTEAFF
TRBV28	NA	TRBJ1-1	NA	TGTGCCAGCAGTTTCAGGCGGGCCGTGAACACTGAAGCTTTCTTT	CASSFRRAVNTEAFF
TRBV3-1/TRBV3-2	NA	TRBJ2-1	NA	TGTGCCAGCAGCCAAGATCGGGGATTCGAGCAGTTCTTC	CASSQDRGFEQFF
TRBV18	NA	TRBJ1-4	NA	TGTGCCAGCTCTCCCGCCCCCGGCAGCCCTGCAACTAATGAAAAACTGTTTTTT	CASSPAPGSPATNEKLFF
TRBV11-2	NA	TRBJ2-6	NA	TGTGCCAGCAGCCTAGGGTGGTCACAGGCCCCCGGGGCCAACGTCCTGACTTTC	CASSLGWSQAPGANVLTF
TRBV3-1/TRBV3-2	few	TRBJ1-5	NA	TGTGCCAGCAGCCAAGATTTGAGTCAGCCCCAGCATTTT	CASSQDLSQPQHF